Listed below are T cell receptor beta chains from one sample, sequenced in a study of blood T cell repertoires in COVID-19. Measured with immunoSEQ multiplex PCR; TCRdb has only the in-frame clones, and not every one. The table shows some 200,000 clones, with roughly 80% occurring only once. The sample was peripheral blood. These receptors were obtained from a woman of 80 years or more with acute or convalescent COVID-19. Each CDR3 is given with its conserved first and last residue. Each record gives: D gene, V gene, clone size, J gene, CDR3 DNA, CDR3 protein. D genes are given only for firm matches. Some rows mark clone size as missing; the rest say once, few, many or name a class of expanded clone.

>NA|TRBV28|NA|TRBJ2-4
TGTGCCAGCAGTACCACCAGGGTTATAGCCAAAAACATTCAGTACTTC
CASSTTRVIAKNIQYF
>NA|TRBV29-1|once|TRBJ2-1
TGCAGCGTCAGGGGACCAAGCGGCAATGAGCAGTTCTTC
CSVRGPSGNEQFF
>TRBD2|TRBV7-3|NA|TRBJ2-2
TGTGCCAGCAGCTCGCGACCCGGGACTAGCGGAACCGGGGAGCTGTTTTTT
CASSSRPGTSGTGELFF
>TRBD1|TRBV4-1|NA|TRBJ1-5
TGCGCCAGCAGCCAAGGACCGGGACAGGGAAGCAATCAGCCCCAGCATTTT
CASSQGPGQGSNQPQHF
>NA|TRBV19|NA|TRBJ2-1
TGTGCCAGTAGTATGCGAAGGGAGCGGTACTACAATGAGCAGTTCTTC
CASSMRRERYYNEQFF
>NA|TRBV30|NA|TRBJ1-1
TGTGCCTGGAGTGTGGTAGTCATGAACACTGAAGCTTTCTTT
CAWSVVVMNTEAFF
>TRBD1|TRBV27|once|TRBJ2-1
TGTGCCAGCAGTTTGGACAGGGGGGGCTACAATGAGCAGTTCTTC
CASSLDRGGYNEQFF
>NA|TRBV27|NA|TRBJ1-6
TGTGCCAGCAGTTTACACGGGGGTTATAATTCACCCCTCCACTTT
CASSLHGGYNSPLHF
>TRBD1|TRBV6-6|NA|TRBJ1-5
TGTGCCAGCATGCGGGACAGTTTCAATCAGCCCCAGCATTTT
CASMRDSFNQPQHF
>NA|TRBV10-3|NA|TRBJ1-1
TGTGCCATCAGTGATAGGACAGATAACACTGAAGCTTTCTTT
CAISDRTDNTEAFF
>NA|TRBV19|NA|TRBJ1-3
TGTGCCAGTAGTACTAATGGAAACACCATATATTTT
CASSTNGNTIYF
>NA|TRBV6-5|NA|TRBJ1-1
TGTGCCAGCACTGTGGACATCGGGACTGAAGCTTTCTTT
CASTVDIGTEAFF
>NA|TRBV29-1|few|TRBJ2-7
TGCAGCGTTGGGAAACAGGGCGGTTACGAGCAGTACTTC
CSVGKQGGYEQYF
>NA|TRBV20-1|once|TRBJ1-1
TGCAGTGCTAGGGAGGACACTGAAGCTTTCTTT
CSAREDTEAFF
>TRBD2|TRBV4-1|NA|TRBJ2-4
TGCGCCAGCAGCCAGGAGACTAGCGGATGGAACGCCAAAAACATTCAGTACTTC
CASSQETSGWNAKNIQYF
>TRBD1|TRBV4-3|NA|TRBJ2-4
TGCGCCAGCAGCCAGACAGGGGAGTTCAAAAACATTCAGTACTTC
CASSQTGEFKNIQYF